The source of this TCR beta chain is a study of CXCR3-negative and CXCR3-positive naive CD8 T cells (dated 2019 in TCRdb). At the level of the whole study: In total, about 135 million TRB reads were obtained, which works out to roughly 1.5 +/- 0.3 million reads per library. TRBV-TRBJ cluster analysis included naive subsets from several donors and memory cells from 3 donors. Diversity and physicochemical repertoire analyses covered under twelve donors pooled from two independent experiments.

CDR1 and CDR2 are read off the germline V gene as SQVTM and ANQGSEA. From the cysteine through the phenylalanine, the CDR3 covers 13 amino acids. No DNA sequence is on record. Findings and caveats that apply to the study as a whole: Surface CD5, linked to self-reactivity in mice, was comparable between naive subsets; TCR interaction strength was therefore also inferred from TRB CDR3 physicochemical properties. TRBV-TRBJ usage was similar between naive CXCR3-negative and CXCR3-positive cells from the same donor, while memory cells showed distinct patterns. Compared with CXCR3-negative naive cells, CXCR3-positive naive cells had TRB CDR3s with higher hydrophobicity (lower Kidera factor 4), lower energy, and higher strength and volume indices. Because CXCR3 expression was partially decreased after cryopreservation, freshly isolated PBMCs were used for most assays. Comparably high repertoire diversity was found in both naive subsets, whereas much lower repertoire diversity was found in memory CD8+ T cells.

For every CD8+ T cell subset, 300,000 cells were flow-sorted straight into RLT lysis buffer, and each subset was sorted in triplicate. To keep memory contaminants out, a stringent definition of naive CD8+ T cells was applied: CD45RO-CCR7+CD27+CD95-. Using standard density gradient centrifugation, peripheral blood mononuclear cells were isolated from buffy coats. Naive CXCR3-negative and CXCR3-positive CD8+ T cells were flow-sorted on a FACSAria III. An RNeasy Mini Kit was used to extract total RNA from the sorted cells. About this clonotype: Its antigen is unknown.

The sample was run on a NextSeq 550. The Human TCR Profiling Kit (MiLaboratory) was used to prepare UMI-labeled 5' RACE TRB cDNA libraries. cDNA synthesis used the entire amount of extracted RNA, and PCR amplification then used the entire amount of cDNA produced. Libraries were prepared in parallel with an identical number of PCR cycles. On the study's bioinformatics: With a minimum of two reads required per UMI, MIGEC and MiXCR pulled out about 50,000 +/- 10,000 unique UMI-labeled TRB cDNA molecules from each library. On average, each library contained 40,000 +/- 10,000 functional in-frame TRB CDR3 nucleotide clonotypes without stop codons. After downsampling to 5000 UMI-labeled TRB molecules per sample, diversity metrics, including normalized Shannon-Wiener and Chao1, were computed in VDJtools. Clonotype-size-weighted physicochemical properties of the central five CDR3 residues (interaction energy, strength, volume and Kidera factor 4) were computed in VDJtools. TCRdb reprocessed the reads and assigns one entry to each CDR3 protein sequence, leaving out DNA. It is TCRdb's table, rather than the study itself, that gives the V and J calls and clone size. The table for this sample records about 120,000 distinct CDR3 sequences. The top ten constitute 0.25% to 0.35% of the sample.

In this chain, TRBV29-1 is recombined with TRBJ2-7; TCRdb names TRBD1, which stays unverified in the absence of DNA. The sequence was collected from a human donor in good health. Some clones in this sample may be carry-over from other donors' samples. Sample: naive CXCR3- CD8+ T cells from blood. The cell subset or site label on this specimen signifies: CD45RO-CCR7+CD27+CD95- naive CD8+ T cells lacking CXCR3 (TNR3-). The CDR3 region has the sequence CSVRGDFSYEQYF.